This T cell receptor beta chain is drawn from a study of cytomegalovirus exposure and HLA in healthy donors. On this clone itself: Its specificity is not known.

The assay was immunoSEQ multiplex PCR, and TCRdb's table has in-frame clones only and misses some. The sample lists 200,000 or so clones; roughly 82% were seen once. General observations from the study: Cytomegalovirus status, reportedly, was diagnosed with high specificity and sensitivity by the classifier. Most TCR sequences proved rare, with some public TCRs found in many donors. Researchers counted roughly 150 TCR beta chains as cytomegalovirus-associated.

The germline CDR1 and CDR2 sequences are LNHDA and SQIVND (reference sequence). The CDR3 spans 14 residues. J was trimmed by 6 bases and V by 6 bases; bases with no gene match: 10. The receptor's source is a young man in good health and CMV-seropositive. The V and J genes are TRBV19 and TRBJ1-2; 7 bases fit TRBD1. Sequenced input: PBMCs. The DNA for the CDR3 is TGTGCCAGTAGCCGAGGAGACAGGGTAAATGGCTACACCTTC. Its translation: CASSRGDRVNGYTF.